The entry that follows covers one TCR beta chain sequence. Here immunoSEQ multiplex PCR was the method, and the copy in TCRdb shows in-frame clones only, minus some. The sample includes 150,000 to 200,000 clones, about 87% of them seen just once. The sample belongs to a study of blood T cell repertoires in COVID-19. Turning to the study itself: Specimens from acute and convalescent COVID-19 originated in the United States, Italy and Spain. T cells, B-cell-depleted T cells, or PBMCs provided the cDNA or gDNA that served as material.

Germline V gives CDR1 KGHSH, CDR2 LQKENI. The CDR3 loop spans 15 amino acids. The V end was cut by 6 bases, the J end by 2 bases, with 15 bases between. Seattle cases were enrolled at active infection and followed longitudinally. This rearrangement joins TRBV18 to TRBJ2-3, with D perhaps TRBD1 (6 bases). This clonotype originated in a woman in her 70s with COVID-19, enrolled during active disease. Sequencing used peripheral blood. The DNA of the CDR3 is TGTGCCAGCTCCCACAGGGAGAGTATCACAGATACGCAGTATTTT. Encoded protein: CASSHRESITDTQYF.